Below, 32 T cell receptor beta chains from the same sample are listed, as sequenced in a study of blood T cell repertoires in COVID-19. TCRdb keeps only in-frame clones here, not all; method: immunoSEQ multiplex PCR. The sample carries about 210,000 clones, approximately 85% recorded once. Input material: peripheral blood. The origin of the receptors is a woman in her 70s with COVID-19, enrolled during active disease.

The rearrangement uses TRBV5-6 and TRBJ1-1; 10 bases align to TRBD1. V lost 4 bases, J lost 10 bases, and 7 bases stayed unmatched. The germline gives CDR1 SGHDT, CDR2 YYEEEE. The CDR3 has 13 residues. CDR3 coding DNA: TGTGCCAGCAGCCAGGGACAGGGGCGGGGAGCTTTCTTT. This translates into CASSQGQGRGAFF.

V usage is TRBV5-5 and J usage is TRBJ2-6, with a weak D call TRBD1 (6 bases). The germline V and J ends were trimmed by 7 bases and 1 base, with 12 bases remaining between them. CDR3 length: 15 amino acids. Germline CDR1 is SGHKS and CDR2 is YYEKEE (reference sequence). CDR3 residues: CASYPRGSGANVLTF. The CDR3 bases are TGTGCCAGCTACCCAAGGGGGTCTGGGGCCAACGTCCTGACTTTC.

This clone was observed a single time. CDR3 in amino acids: CSVDRGGTEAFF. The CDR3 nucleotides read TGCAGCGTTGACAGGGGAGGGACTGAAGCTTTCTTT. The chain couples TRBV29-1 to TRBJ1-1; possible D gene TRBD1, 6 bases. V lost 3 bases to trimming and J lost 5 bases, with 10 bases between them. In germline, CDR1 is SQVTM, CDR2 ANQGSEA. This CDR3 comprises 12 residues.

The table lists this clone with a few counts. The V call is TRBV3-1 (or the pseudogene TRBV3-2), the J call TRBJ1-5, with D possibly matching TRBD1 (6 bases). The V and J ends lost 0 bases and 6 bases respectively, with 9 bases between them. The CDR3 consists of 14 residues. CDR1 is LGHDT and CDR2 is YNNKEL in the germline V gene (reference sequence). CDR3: CASSQEWGLQPQHF. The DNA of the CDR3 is TGTGCCAGCAGCCAAGAATGGGGGCTTCAGCCCCAGCATTTT.

This chain's CDR3 is CASSLGAGNNNEQFF. The DNA of the CDR3 is TGTGCCAGCAGCTTAGGGGCGGGGAACAACAATGAGCAGTTCTTC. The gene calls are TRBV7-2 and TRBJ2-1, with D perhaps TRBD2 (6 bases). The V and J ends lost 1 base and 5 bases respectively, with 12 bases between them. The CDR3 contains 15 residues. Germline assignment: CDR1 SGHTA and CDR2 FQGNSA.

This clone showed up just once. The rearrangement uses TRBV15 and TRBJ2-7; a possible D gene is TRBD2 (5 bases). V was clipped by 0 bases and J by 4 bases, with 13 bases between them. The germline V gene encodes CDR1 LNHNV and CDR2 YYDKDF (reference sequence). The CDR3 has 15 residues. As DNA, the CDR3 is TGTGCCACCAGCAGAGATCCCGGGTGGACTTACGAGCAGTACTTC. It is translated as CATSRDPGWTYEQYF.

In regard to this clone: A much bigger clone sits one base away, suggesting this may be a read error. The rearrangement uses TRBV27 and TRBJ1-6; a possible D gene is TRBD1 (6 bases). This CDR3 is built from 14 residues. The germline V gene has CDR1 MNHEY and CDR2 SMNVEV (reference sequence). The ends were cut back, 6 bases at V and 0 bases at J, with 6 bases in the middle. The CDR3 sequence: CASRDSSYNSPLHF. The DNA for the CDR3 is TGTGCCAGCAGGGACAGCTCCTATAATTCACCCCTCCACTTT.

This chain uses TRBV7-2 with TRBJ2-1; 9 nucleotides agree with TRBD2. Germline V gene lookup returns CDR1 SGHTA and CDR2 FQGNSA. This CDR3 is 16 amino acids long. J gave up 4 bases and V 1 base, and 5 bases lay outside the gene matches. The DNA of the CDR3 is TGTGCCAGCAGCTTAGGTGCGGCGGGGGGGTACAATGAGCAGTTCTTC. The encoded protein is CASSLGAAGGYNEQFF.

CDR3 nucleotides: TGTGCCAGCAGTAGCCCTCTCGGTGCAGGGGATAAAGCTTTCTTT. Translation: CASSSPLGAGDKAFF. This chain uses TRBV6-5 with TRBJ1-1, with D possibly matching TRBD1 (6 bases). The CDR3 covers 15 residues. V lost 5 bases and J 9 bases, leaving 22 bases between the germline ends. CDR1 and CDR2 from the germline V gene are MNHEY and SVGAGI.

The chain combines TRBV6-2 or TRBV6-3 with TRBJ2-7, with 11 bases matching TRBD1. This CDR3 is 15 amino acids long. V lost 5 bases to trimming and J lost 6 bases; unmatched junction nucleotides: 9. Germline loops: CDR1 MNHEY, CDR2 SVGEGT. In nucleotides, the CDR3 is TGTGCCAGCAGTCCCCTCCGGGACAGGGGGACCGAGCAGTACTTC. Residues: CASSPLRDRGTEQYF.

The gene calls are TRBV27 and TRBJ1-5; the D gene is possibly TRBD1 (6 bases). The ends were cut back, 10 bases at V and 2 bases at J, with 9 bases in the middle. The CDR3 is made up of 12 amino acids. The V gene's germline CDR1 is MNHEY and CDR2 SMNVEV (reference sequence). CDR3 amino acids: CATWTGNQPQHF. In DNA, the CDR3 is TGTGCCACCTGGACAGGCAATCAGCCCCAGCATTTT.

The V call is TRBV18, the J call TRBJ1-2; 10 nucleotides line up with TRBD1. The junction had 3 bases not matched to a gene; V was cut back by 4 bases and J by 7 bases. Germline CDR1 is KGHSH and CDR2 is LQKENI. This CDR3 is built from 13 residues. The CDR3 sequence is CASSQTGGGGYTF. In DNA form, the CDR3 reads TGTGCCAGCTCACAGACAGGGGGCGGTGGCTACACCTTC. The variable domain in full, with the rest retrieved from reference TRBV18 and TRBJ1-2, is NAGVMQNPRHLVRRRGQEARLRCSPMKGHSHVYWYRQLPEEGLKFMVYLQKENIIDESGMPKERFSAEFPKEGPSILRIQQVVRGDSAAYFCASSQTGGGGYTFGSGTRLTVV.

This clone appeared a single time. In DNA, the CDR3 is TGTGCCAGCACCTGGGGGGGGTCCGGGGAGCTGTTTTTT. Its protein product is CASTWGGSGELFF. The rearrangement joins TRBV6-5 to TRBJ2-2; 7 bases are a match to TRBD2. CDR1 is MNHEY and CDR2 is SVGAGI in the germline V gene. V dropped 7 bases and J dropped 6; count of bases not matched to a gene: 5. This CDR3 is built from 13 residues.

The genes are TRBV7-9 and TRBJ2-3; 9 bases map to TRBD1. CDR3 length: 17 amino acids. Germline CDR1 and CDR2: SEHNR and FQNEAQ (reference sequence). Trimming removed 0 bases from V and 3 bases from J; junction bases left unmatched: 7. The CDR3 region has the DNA TGTGCCAGCAGCTTAGCGCTCGGGACAGGGTCAACAGATACGCAGTATTTT. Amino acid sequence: CASSLALGTGSTDTQYF.

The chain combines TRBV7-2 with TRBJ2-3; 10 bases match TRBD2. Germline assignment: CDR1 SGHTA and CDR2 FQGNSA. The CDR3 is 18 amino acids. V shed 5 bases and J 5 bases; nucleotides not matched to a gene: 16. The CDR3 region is CASSKDWGPAGGRDTQYF. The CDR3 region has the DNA TGTGCCAGCAGCAAGGACTGGGGACCAGCGGGGGGGCGAGATACGCAGTATTTT.

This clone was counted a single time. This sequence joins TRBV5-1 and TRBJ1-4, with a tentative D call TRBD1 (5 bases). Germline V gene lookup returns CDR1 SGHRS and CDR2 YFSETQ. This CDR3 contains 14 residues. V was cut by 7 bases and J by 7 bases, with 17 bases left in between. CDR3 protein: CASRSQVNSEKLFF. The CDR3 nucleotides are TGCGCCAGCCGTTCACAGGTGAATTCTGAAAAACTGTTTTTT.

This CDR3 reads CASREVTSGGQETQYF. CDR3 sequence (DNA): TGCGCCAGCAGAGAAGTTACTAGCGGAGGTCAAGAGACCCAGTACTTC. J is TRBJ2-5 and V is TRBV5-1, with 8 positions matching TRBD2. The CDR3 runs to 16 residues. Germline CDR1 is SGHRS and CDR2 is YFSETQ. Unmatched junction bases numbered 11, after V lost 5 bases and J lost 2 bases.

The CDR3 DNA sequence: TGTGCCAGTAGTGCCAGGACAGAGTATGAAGCTTTCTTT. Residues: CASSARTEYEAFF. The chain has TRBV19 and TRBJ1-1; D might be TRBD1 (6 bases). The germline V and J ends were trimmed by 5 bases and 7 bases, with 14 bases remaining between them. In germline, CDR1 is LNHDA, CDR2 SQIVND (reference sequence). The length of the CDR3 is 13 residues.

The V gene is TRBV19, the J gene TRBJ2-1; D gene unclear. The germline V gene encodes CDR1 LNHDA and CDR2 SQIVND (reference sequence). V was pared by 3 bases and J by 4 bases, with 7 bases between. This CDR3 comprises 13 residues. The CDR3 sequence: CASSISFYNEQFF. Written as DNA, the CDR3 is TGTGCCAGTAGTATTTCTTTTTACAATGAGCAGTTCTTC.

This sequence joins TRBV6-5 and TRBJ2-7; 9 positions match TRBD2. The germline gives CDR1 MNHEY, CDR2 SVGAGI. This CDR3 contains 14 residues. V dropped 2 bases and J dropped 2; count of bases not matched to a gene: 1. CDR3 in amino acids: CASSYSGGTYEQYF. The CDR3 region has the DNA TGTGCCAGCAGTTACAGCGGGGGGACCTACGAGCAGTACTTC.

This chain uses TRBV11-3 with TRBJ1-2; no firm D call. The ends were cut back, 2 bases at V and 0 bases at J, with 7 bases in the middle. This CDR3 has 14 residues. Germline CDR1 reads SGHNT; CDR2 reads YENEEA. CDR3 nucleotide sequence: TGTGCCAGCAGCTTACGAGCTACTAACTATGGCTACACCTTC. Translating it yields CASSLRATNYGYTF. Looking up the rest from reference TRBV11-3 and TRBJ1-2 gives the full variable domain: EAGVVQSPRYKIIEKKQPVAFWCNPISGHNTLYWYLQNLGQGPELLIRYENEEAVDDSQLPKDRFSAERLKGVDSTLKIQPAELGDSAVYLCASSLRATNYGYTFGSGTRLTVV.

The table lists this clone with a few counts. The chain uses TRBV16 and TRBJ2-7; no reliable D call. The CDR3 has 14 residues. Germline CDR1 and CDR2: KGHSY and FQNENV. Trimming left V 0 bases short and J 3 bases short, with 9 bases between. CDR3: CASSQSGSYYEQYF. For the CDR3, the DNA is TGTGCCAGCAGCCAATCGGGCAGCTACTACGAGCAGTACTTC.

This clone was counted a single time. This CDR3 reads CASSSGQVGGYTF. The CDR3 DNA sequence: TGCGCCAGCAGCTCAGGACAGGTCGGTGGCTACACCTTC. V gene TRBV5-1 combines with J gene TRBJ1-2, with 7 bases fitting TRBD1. This CDR3 is 13 amino acids long. Germline CDR1 reads SGHRS; CDR2 reads YFSETQ. The J segment lost 7 bases and the V segment lost 3 bases, leaving 6 bases of the junction unmatched.

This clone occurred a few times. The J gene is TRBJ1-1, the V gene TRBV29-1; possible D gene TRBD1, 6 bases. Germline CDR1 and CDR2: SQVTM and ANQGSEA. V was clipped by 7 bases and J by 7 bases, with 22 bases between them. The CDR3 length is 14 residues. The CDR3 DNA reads TGCAGCGCTTCTACCTTACAGGGCGCCTATGAAGCTTTCTTT. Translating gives CSASTLQGAYEAFF.

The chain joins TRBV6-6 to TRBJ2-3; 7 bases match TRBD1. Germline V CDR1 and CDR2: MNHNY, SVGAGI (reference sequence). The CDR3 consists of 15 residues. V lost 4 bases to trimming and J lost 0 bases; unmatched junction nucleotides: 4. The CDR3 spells CASSLGQLSTDTQYF. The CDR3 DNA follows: TGTGCCAGCAGTTTGGGACAGCTTAGCACAGATACGCAGTATTTT.

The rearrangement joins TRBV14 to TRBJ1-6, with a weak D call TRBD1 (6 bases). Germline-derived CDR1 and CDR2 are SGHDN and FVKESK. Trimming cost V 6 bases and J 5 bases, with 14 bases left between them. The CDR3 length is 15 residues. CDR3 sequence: CASRDGQRNNSPLHF. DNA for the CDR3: TGTGCCAGCAGAGACGGACAGAGAAATAATTCACCCCTCCACTTT. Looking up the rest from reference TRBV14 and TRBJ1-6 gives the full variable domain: EAGVTQFPSHSVIEKGQTVTLRCDPISGHDNLYWYRRVMGKEIKFLLHFVKESKQDESGMPNNRFLAERTGGTYSTLKVQPAELEDSGVYFCASRDGQRNNSPLHFGNGTRLTVT.

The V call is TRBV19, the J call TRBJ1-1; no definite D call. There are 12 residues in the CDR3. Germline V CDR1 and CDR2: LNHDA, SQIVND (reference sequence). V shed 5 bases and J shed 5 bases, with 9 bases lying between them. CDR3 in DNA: TGTGCCAGTAGTTCTGAGTGGACTGAAGCTTTCTTT. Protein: CASSSEWTEAFF. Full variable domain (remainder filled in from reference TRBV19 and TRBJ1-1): DGGITQSPKYLFRKEGQNVTLSCEQNLNHDAMYWYRQDPGQGLRLIYYSQIVNDFQKGDIAEGYSVSREKKESFPLTVTSAQKNPTAFYLCASSSEWTEAFFGQGTRLTVV.

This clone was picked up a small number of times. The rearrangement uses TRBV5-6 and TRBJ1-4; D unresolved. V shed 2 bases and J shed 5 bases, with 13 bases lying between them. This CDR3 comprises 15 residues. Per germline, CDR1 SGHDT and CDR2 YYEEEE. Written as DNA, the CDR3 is TGTGCCAGCAGCTTAGGGTGGGGAGCAAATGAAAAACTGTTTTTT. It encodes CASSLGWGANEKLFF. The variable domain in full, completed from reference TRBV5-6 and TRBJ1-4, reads DAGVTQSPTHLIKTRGQQVTLRCSPKSGHDTVSWYQQALGQGPQFIFQYYEEEERQRGNFPDRFSGHQFPNYSSELNVNALLLGDSALYLCASSLGWGANEKLFFGSGTQLSVL.

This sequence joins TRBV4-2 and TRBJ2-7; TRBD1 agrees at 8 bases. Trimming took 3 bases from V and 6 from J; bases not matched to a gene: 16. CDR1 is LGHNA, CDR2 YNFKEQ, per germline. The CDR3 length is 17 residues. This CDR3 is CASSHRRTGHQGSEQYF. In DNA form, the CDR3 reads TGTGCCAGCAGCCATCGCCGGACAGGGCATCAGGGGTCCGAGCAGTACTTC.

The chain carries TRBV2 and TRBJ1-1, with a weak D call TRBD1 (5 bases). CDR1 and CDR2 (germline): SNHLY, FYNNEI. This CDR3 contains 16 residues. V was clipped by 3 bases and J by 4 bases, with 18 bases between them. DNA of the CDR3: TGTGCCAGCAGTGATTGGAGCTTCCTAGGGGTCACTGAAGCTTTCTTT. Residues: CASSDWSFLGVTEAFF.

Written as DNA, the CDR3 is TGTGCCAGCAGCCAAGTCCGGGACAGGGGGCTACGCAGCAATCAGCCCCAGCATTTT. This encodes CASSQVRDRGLRSNQPQHF. This chain links TRBV3-1 (or the pseudogene TRBV3-2) with TRBJ1-5; 12 bases match TRBD1. Germline V gene lookup returns CDR1 LGHDT and CDR2 YNNKEL (reference sequence). The CDR3 has 19 residues. Trimming took 1 base from V and 1 from J; bases not matched to a gene: 8.

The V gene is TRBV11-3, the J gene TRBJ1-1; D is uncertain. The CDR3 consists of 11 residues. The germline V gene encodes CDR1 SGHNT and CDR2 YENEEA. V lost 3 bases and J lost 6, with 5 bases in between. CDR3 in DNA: TGTGCCAGCAGCTTTTCCGCTGAAGCTTTCTTT. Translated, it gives CASSFSAEAFF. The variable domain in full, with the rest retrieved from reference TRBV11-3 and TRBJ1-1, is EAGVVQSPRYKIIEKKQPVAFWCNPISGHNTLYWYLQNLGQGPELLIRYENEEAVDDSQLPKDRFSAERLKGVDSTLKIQPAELGDSAVYLCASSFSAEAFFGQGTRLTVV.